A selection of T cell receptor beta chains follows, all from one sample in a study of T-cell reconstitution after alpha-beta-depleted transplantation in children. TCRdb redid the calling of the PCR reads with MiXCR, one entry per CDR3 protein. This sample yields roughly 670,000 distinct CDR3 sequences, of which around 14% are seen a single time; around 0.79% belongs to the top ten. The material was PBMCs, obtained before TCRalphabeta/CD19-depleted stem cell transplant. All receptors derive from a girl aged 2-10 years with congenital amegakaryocytic thrombocytopenia, due to receive a stem cell transplant. CDR3s leave out the opening cysteine and the closing phenylalanine or tryptophan. Where a row states a size, it is once, few, many or the class of an expanded clone; other rows omit it.

v_call	j_call	clone_size	cdr3_aa
TRBV7-2	TRBJ2-3	many	ASSLGHFTDTQY
TRBV18	TRBJ2-2	NA	ASSPRGLSRGNTGELF
TRBV15	TRBJ1-6	few	ATIPSRDFYNSPLH
TRBV29-1	TRBJ2-1	NA	SVAEVSPLIEQF
TRBV7-9	TRBJ2-1	many	ASSSLKLAGDDNEQF
TRBV6-6	TRBJ1-1	many	ASSYSPGLEAF
TRBV20-1	TRBJ2-1	many	SASPGTTFNEQF
TRBV7-2	TRBJ2-1	many	ASSLWASGSGYEQF
TRBV2	TRBJ2-2	many	ASSHNRDTYTGELF
TRBV12-3/TRBV12-4	TRBJ2-2	NA	ASSQDRGFSGELF